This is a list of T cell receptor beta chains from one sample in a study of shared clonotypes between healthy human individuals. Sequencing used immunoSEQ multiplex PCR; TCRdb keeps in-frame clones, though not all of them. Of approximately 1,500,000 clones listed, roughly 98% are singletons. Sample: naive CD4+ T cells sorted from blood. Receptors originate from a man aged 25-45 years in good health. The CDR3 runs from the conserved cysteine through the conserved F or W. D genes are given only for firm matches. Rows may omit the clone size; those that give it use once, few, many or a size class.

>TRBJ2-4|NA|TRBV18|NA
TGTGCCAGCTCACCGCTCCTGACAGGGAGGCTAGCCAAAAACATTCAGTACTTC
CASSPLLTGRLAKNIQYF
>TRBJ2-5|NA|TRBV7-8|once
TGTGCCAGCAGCTTTACAGGGAAGGAAGAGACCCAGTACTTC
CASSFTGKEETQYF
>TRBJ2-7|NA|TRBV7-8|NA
TGTGCCAGCAGCCTTTATGCGGACGAGCAGTACTTC
CASSLYADEQYF
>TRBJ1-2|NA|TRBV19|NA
TGTGCCAGTAGAACCACCCAGGGCGCTTCCTTTGGCTACACCTTC
CASRTTQGASFGYTF
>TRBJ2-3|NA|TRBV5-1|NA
TGCGCCAGCAGCTTCAACGTAGACTCGAGGGGCACAGATACGCAGTATTTT
CASSFNVDSRGTDTQYF
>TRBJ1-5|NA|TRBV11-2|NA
TGTGCCAGCAGCTCAGGGCCTAGAGAGCCCCAGCATTTT
CASSSGPREPQHF
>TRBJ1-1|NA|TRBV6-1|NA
TGTGCCAGCAGTACCCCAATGAGGGGAAGGACTGAAGCTTTCTTT
CASSTPMRGRTEAFF
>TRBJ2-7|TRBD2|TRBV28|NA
TGTGCCAGCAGTTTGGGAGGCGGGGGATGGCCCTACGAGCAGTACTTC
CASSLGGGGWPYEQYF
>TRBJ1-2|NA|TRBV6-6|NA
TGTGCCAGCACTCTAGAATGGAAGAACTATGGCTACACCTTC
CASTLEWKNYGYTF
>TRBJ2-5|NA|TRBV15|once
TGTGCCACCAGCAGAGACGCGAGACAGATCTCGGAGACCCAGTACTTC
CATSRDARQISETQYF
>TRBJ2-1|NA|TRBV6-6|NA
TGTGCCAGCAGTTACTCGACGGCAGGGGACTACAATGAGCAGTTCTTC
CASSYSTAGDYNEQFF
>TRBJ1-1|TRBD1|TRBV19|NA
TGTGCCAGTAGTCCCAGACAGGGGGCTGAAGCTTTCTTT
CASSPRQGAEAFF
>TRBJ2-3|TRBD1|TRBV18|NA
TGTGCCAGCTCACCGACAGGGGCGATGAGAGATACGCAGTATTTT
CASSPTGAMRDTQYF
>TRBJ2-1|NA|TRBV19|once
TGTGCCAGTGGACGGACCTCCTACAATGAGCAGTTCTTC
CASGRTSYNEQFF
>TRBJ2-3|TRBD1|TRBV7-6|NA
TGTGCCAGCAGCCTCGGGACAGGGACAGATACGCAGTATTTT
CASSLGTGTDTQYF
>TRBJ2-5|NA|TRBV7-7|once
TGTGCCAGCAGCCCAAACAGCTTGCAGGGAGAGACCCAGTACTTC
CASSPNSLQGETQYF
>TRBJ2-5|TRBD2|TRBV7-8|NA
TGTGCCAGCAGTGTACCGGTGGGGCGGGGGTCAGAGACCCAGTACTTC
CASSVPVGRGSETQYF
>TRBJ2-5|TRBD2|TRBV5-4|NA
TGTGCCAGCAGCTTGGAGCTAGCGGGAGCTGTAGAGACCCAGTACTTC
CASSLELAGAVETQYF
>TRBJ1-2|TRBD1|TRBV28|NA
TGTGCCAGCAGTTTGACAGGGCAACGGTATGGCTACACCTTC
CASSLTGQRYGYTF
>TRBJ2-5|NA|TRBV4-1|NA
TGCGCCAGCAGCCAAGTGCTGCAAGAGACCCAGTACTTC
CASSQVLQETQYF
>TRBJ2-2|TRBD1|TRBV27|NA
TGTGCCAGCAGTTCAAGGGACAGGGCGGGCACCGGGGAGCTGTTTTTT
CASSSRDRAGTGELFF
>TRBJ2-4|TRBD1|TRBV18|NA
TGTGCCAGCTCACCTATCAGGACAGGAGACATAGCCAAAAACATTCAGTACTTC
CASSPIRTGDIAKNIQYF
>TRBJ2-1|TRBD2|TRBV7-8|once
TGTGCCAGCAGCTTAGGGTGGAGGGCGGGAGGGACCTACAATGAGCAGTTCTTC
CASSLGWRAGGTYNEQFF
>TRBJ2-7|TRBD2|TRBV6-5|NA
TGTGCCAGCAGCGGCGGGGGCGAGCAGTACTTC
CASSGGGEQYF
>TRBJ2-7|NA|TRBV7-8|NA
TGTGCCAGCAGCTTAGGGATCTCCTACGAGCAGTACTTC
CASSLGISYEQYF
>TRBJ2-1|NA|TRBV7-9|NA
TGTGCCAGTACCGGTGGGGGCGGGGACTACAATGAGCAGTTCTTC
CASTGGGGDYNEQFF
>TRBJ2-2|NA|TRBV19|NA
TGTGCCAGTAGTATCCCATTAGGGTCGAACACCGGGGAGCTGTTTTTT
CASSIPLGSNTGELFF
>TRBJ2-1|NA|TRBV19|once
TGTGCCAGTAGTATTGGATACAATGAGCAGTTCTTC
CASSIGYNEQFF
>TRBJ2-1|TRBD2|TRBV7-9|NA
TGTGCCAGCAGCCCGGGAGGACTAGCGGGTTCCTACAATGAGCAGTTCTTC
CASSPGGLAGSYNEQFF
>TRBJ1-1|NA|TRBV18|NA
TGTGCCAGCTCACCAGTGACAGGAACCCTGGGGACTGAAGCTTTCTTT
CASSPVTGTLGTEAFF
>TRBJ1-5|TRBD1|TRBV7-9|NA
TGTGCCAGCAGCTTAGGGGACAGGAGGAATCAGCCCCAGCATTTT
CASSLGDRRNQPQHF
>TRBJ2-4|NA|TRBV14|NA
TGTGCCAGCAGCCAAGACTTGAGAAACATTCAGTACTTC
CASSQDLRNIQYF
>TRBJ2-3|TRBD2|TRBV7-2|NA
TGTGCCAGCAGCAAGCGGGAGACTGCCTTTGCAGATACGCAGTATTTT
CASSKRETAFADTQYF
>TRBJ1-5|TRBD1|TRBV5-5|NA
TGTGCCAGCAGCTTGATTGGGACAGAGCTAAGCAATCAGCCCCAGCATTTT
CASSLIGTELSNQPQHF
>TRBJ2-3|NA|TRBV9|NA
TGTGCCAGCAGCCCACCTCGGGGAGATACGCAGTATTTT
CASSPPRGDTQYF
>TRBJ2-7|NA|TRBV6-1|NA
TGTGCCAGCAGTGAAGCGCTTATCTACGAGCAGTACTTC
CASSEALIYEQYF
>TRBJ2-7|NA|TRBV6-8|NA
TGTGCCAGCAGTTACTCGCCGGGGACTTCCTTCTACGAGCAGTACTTC
CASSYSPGTSFYEQYF
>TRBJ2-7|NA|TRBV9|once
TGTGCCAGCAGCGCTGGCGGGTCTGGTAACTACGAGCAGTACTTC
CASSAGGSGNYEQYF
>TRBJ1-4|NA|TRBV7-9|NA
TGTGCCAGCAGCGGGAACGGGGGAAATGAAAAACTGTTTTTT
CASSGNGGNEKLFF
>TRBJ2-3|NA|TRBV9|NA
TGTGCCAGCAACCGCGGACGGGGGCCCACAGATACGCAGTATTTT
CASNRGRGPTDTQYF
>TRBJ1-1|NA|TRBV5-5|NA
TGTGCCAGCAGCTTGCGTCCGGGCAGGGACACTGAAGCTTTCTTT
CASSLRPGRDTEAFF
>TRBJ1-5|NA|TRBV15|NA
TGTGCCACCAGCAGAGATTGGGGAAGAACAAATCAGCCCCAGCATTTT
CATSRDWGRTNQPQHF
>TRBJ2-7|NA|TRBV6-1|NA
TGTGCCAGCAGTGAGGAGCGACGGATCTACGAGCAGTACTTC
CASSEERRIYEQYF
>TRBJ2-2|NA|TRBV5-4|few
TGTGCCAGCAGCTTGGGTTGGCTTGAGAACACCGGGGAGCTGTTTTTT
CASSLGWLENTGELFF
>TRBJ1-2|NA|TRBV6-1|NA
TGTGCCAGCAAAAGGATCTATGGCTACACCTTC
CASKRIYGYTF
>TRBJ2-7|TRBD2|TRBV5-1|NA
TGCGCCAGCAGCTTGCCTAGCGGGACCTACGAGCAGTACTTC
CASSLPSGTYEQYF
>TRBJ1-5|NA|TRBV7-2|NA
TGTGCCAGCAGCTTAGTCCCAGGGGTAAATCAGCCCCAGCATTTT
CASSLVPGVNQPQHF
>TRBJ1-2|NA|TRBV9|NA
TGTGCCAGCAGCGCCCAACAGGGTAGCTATGGCTACACCTTC
CASSAQQGSYGYTF
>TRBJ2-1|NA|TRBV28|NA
TGTGCCAGCAGCCCAGACAGTTACAATGAGCAGTTCTTC
CASSPDSYNEQFF
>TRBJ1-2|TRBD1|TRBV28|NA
TGTGCCAGCAGTCCGGGACAGGGGACGTATGGCTACACCTTC
CASSPGQGTYGYTF
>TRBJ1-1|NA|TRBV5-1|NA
TGCGCCAGCAGCTCACCCAGGGAGGGCACTGAAGCTTTCTTT
CASSSPREGTEAFF
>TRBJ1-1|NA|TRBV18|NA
TGTGCCAGCTCACCACCCGGGAACACTGAAGCTTTCTTT
CASSPPGNTEAFF